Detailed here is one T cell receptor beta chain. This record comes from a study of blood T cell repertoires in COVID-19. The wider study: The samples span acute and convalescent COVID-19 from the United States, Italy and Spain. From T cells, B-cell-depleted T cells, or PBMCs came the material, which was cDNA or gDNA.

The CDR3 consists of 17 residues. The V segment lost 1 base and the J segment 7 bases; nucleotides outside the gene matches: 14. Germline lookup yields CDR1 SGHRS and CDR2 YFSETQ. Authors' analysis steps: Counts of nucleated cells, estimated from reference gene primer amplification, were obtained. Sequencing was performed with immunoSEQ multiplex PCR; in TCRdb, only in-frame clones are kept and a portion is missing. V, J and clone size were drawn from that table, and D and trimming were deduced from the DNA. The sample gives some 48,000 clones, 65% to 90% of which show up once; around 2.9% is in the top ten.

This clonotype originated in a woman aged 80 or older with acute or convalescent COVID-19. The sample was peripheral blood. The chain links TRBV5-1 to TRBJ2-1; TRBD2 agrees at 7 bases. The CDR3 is CASSLNGVVGGRNEQFF. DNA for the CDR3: TGCGCCAGCAGCTTGAACGGAGTTGTGGGAGGGAGAAATGAGCAGTTCTTC.